These 5 T cell receptor beta chains originate from one sample sequenced in a study of blood T cell repertoires in COVID-19. Produced via immunoSEQ multiplex PCR; TCRdb's table is partial and in-frame only. The data show roughly 120,000 clones, approximately 90% seen once. Sequencing input: peripheral blood. These TCRs come from a human donor with active COVID-19. The donor label of this sample is uncertain.

The V and J genes are TRBV11-2 and TRBJ2-7, with a possible D match to TRBD1 (5 bases). The CDR3 has 13 residues. V lost 3 bases and J lost 5, with 11 bases in between. From germline, CDR1 is SGHAT and CDR2 FQNNGV. Written as DNA, the CDR3 is TGTGCCAGCAGCTTGGGGCAGTTGAACGAGCAGTACTTC. Translated, it gives CASSLGQLNEQYF.

The chain has TRBV18 and TRBJ2-2, with D tentatively TRBD2 (6 bases). This CDR3 comprises 16 residues. Germline CDR1 is KGHSH and CDR2 is LQKENI. V was trimmed by 0 bases and J by 0 bases, leaving 8 bases between them. The CDR3 here is CASSPPEGANTGELFF. The DNA for the CDR3 is TGTGCCAGCTCACCACCGGAGGGCGCGAACACCGGGGAGCTGTTTTTT.

V gene TRBV11-1 combines with J gene TRBJ2-7; tentative D call: TRBD1 (6 bases). CDR3 length: 14 residues. CDR1 is SGHAT, CDR2 FQDESV, per germline (reference sequence). V gave up 5 bases and J gave up 7 bases, with 18 bases separating them. CDR3 nucleotides: TGTGCCAGCAGCAAGACAGGCTCGGCTAAGGAGCAGTACTTC. Translating gives CASSKTGSAKEQYF.

The V and J genes are TRBV13 and TRBJ2-1, with D perhaps TRBD2 (5 bases). Germline V gives CDR1 PRHDT, CDR2 FYEKMQ (reference sequence). The CDR3 sequence is 12 residues long. Deletions cut 5 bases from V and 10 bases from J, with 12 bases between. CDR3 nucleotides: TGTGCCAGCAGCCCAACGGGATCCGAGCAGTTCTTC. The encoded protein is CASSPTGSEQFF.

The rearrangement uses TRBV5-8 and TRBJ1-5, with D uncertain. V was trimmed by 3 bases and J by 4 bases, leaving 8 bases between them. The V gene's germline CDR1 is SGHTS and CDR2 YDEGEE. The CDR3 has 13 amino acids. The CDR3 nucleotides are TGTGCCAGCAGCTACGACACAAATCAGCCCCAGCATTTT. Amino acid sequence: CASSYDTNQPQHF.